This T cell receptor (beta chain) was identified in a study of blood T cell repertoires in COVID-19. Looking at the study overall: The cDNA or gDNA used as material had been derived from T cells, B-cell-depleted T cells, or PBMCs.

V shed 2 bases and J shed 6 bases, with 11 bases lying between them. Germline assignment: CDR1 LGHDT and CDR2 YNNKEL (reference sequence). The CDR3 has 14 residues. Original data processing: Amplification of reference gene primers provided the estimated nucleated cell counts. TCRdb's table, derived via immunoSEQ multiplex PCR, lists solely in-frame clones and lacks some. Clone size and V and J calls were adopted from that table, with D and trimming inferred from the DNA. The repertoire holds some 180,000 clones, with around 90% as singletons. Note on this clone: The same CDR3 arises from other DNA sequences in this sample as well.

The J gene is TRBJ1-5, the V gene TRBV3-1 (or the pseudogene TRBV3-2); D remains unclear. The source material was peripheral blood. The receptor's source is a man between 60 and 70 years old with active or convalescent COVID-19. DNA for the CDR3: TGTGCCAGCAGCCAACTCGGAGTTGGTCAGCCCCAGCATTTT. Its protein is CASSQLGVGQPQHF.